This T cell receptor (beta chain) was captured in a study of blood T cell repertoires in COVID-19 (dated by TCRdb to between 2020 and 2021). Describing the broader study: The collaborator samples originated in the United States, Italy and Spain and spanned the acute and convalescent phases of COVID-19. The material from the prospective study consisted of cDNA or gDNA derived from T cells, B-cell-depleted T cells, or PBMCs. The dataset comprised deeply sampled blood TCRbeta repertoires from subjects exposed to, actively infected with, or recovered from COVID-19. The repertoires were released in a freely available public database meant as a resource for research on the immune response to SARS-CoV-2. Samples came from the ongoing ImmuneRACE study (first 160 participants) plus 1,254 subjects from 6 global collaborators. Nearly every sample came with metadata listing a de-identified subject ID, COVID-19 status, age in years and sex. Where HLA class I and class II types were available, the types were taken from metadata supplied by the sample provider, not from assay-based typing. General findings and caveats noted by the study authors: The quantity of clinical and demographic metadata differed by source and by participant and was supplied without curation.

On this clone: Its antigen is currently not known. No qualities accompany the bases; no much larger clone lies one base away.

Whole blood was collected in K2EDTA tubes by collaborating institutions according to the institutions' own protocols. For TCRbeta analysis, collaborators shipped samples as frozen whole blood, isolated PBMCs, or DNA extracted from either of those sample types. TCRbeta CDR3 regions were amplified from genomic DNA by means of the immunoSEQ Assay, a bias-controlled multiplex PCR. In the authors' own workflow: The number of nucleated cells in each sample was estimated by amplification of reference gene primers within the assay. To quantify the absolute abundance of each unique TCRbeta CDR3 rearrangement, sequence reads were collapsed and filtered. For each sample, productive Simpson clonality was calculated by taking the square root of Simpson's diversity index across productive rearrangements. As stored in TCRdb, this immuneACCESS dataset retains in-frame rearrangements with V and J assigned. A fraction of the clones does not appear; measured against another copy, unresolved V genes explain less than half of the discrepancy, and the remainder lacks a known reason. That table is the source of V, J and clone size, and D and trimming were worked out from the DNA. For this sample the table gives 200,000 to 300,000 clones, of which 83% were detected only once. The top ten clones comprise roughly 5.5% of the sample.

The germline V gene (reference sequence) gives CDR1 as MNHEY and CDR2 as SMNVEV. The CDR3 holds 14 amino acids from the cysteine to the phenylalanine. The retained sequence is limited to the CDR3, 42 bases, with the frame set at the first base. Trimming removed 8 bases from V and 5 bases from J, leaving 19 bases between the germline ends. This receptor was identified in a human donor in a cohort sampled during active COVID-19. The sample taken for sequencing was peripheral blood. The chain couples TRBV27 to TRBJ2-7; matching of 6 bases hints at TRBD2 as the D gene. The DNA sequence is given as TGTGCCAGCGCCGGGGGACCGAAACGTCACGAGCAGTACTTC. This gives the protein CASAGGPKRHEQYF.